This entry concerns a single T cell receptor beta chain. Its antigen is currently not known. No base qualities exist here, and no much larger clone lies one base off it. Inclusive of the bounding cysteine and phenylalanine, the CDR3 is 12 residues long. Only CDR3 DNA is held: 36 bases, read in frame from base 1. V loses 5 bases of germline sequence and J loses 7 bases, and the interval between the two ends is 12 bases. From a lookup of the germline V gene, CDR1 and CDR2 are SGHAT and FQNNGV. The library was built by means of the immunoSEQ multiplex PCR assay. Sourced from immuneACCESS, this table was stored by TCRdb with only in-frame sequences that have V and J called. A share of the clones is absent; for the studies checked, an unresolved V gene accounts for under half, and the remainder has no known explanation. The sample data list approximately 25,000 clones, and 83% of these were observed just once. The leading ten clones occupy over 20% of the sample.

The data were obtained in a study of PD-1 blockade in mismatch repair-deficient tumors (dated 2017 in TCRdb). The study in broad terms: Between September 2013 and late 2016, approximately 90 consecutive patients with some 11 mismatch repair-deficient cancer types, all previously treated and progressing, were enrolled in the trial. Deep sequencing of TCR CDR3 regions was used to track tumor-associated T cell clones in peripheral blood of patients responding to PD-1 blockade.

This specimen's time point label, per the study, means: peripheral blood 12 weeks after first pembrolizumab dose. Mismatch repair deficiency was established in every enrolled patient by polymerase chain reaction or immunohistochemistry. A few patients who responded to pembrolizumab therapy underwent TCR sequencing. In the phase II trial, pembrolizumab PD-1 blockade was tested prospectively in advanced mismatch repair-deficient cancers, no matter which tissue of origin the cancers came from. Peripheral blood T cell samples were collected serially, before PD-1 blockade began and at several time points afterward. The timing of each blood sample was reported as weeks after the first dose of pembrolizumab. Overall results and qualifications from the work: After pembrolizumab, tumor-resident clones, which were often undetectable in blood before treatment, expanded rapidly and then contracted, generally ahead of radiologic responses.

The sequence derives from an adult with mismatch repair-deficient cancer. The sequencing used peripheral blood, collected 12 weeks after starting pembrolizumab. Recombination joined TRBV11-2 with TRBJ2-7; confidence is insufficient to name the D gene. The CDR3 sequence is CASSDRMGEQYF. The DNA reads as follows: TGTGCCAGCAGCGATCGGATGGGGGAGCAGTACTTC.